This is a list of T cell receptor beta chains from one sample in a study of T cells in Graves' hyperthyroidism and ophthalmopathy. TCRdb fed the multiplex PCR reads into MiXCR, producing one record per CDR3 protein. The sample records 560,000 or so distinct CDR3 sequences, around 20% being singletons. The sample was blood. All receptors come from a man aged 40-49 years with Graves' ophthalmopathy. CDR3s include the opening cysteine and the closing phenylalanine or tryptophan. A D gene is named only where the DNA matches it firmly.

J,V,D,CDR3
TRBJ2-5,TRBV7-3,.,CASSLRGRLQETQYF
TRBJ1-6,TRBV9,.,CASSVVAENSPLHF
TRBJ2-1,TRBV12-3/TRBV12-4,TRBD2,CASSRSGGASEQFF
TRBJ2-1,TRBV3-1,.,CAGSSEGALNEQFF
TRBJ2-5,TRBV3-1,.,CASSQDIRVQETQYF
TRBJ1-1,TRBV12-3/TRBV12-4,TRBD1,CASSLFGTATEAFF
TRBJ1-6,TRBV6-1,TRBD1,CASSMGQSSYNSPLHF
TRBJ1-1,TRBV5-1,TRBD1,CASSLTGDAEAFF
TRBJ2-1,TRBV3-1,.,CASSQVGSSNNEQFF
TRBJ1-5,TRBV20-1,.,CSARVFQPQHF
TRBJ2-7,TRBV28,.,CASSPRNGEQYF
TRBJ1-1,TRBV20-1,.,CSASFSNTEAFF
TRBJ1-1,TRBV19,.,CASSIDIWAEAFF
TRBJ2-5,TRBV7-9,.,CASSSVVWNGTQYF
TRBJ2-3,TRBV9,.,CASSVEGGPVSDTQYF
TRBJ2-1,TRBV30,TRBD2,CALARGMGREQFF
TRBJ2-1,TRBV29-1,TRBD1,CSVEGTGGGEQFF
TRBJ2-5,TRBV11-2,.,CASSWEGFGETQYF
TRBJ1-5,TRBV6-2/TRBV6-3,.,CASSPWGQPQHF
TRBJ2-1,TRBV5-6,TRBD2,CASSWGGLSGYNEQFF
TRBJ1-2,TRBV12-5,.,CASGFLDGYYGYTF
TRBJ2-1,TRBV2,TRBD2,CASSGGSGGPYNEQFF
TRBJ1-1,TRBV2,.,CASTPNTEAFF
TRBJ2-3,TRBV9,.,CASSVGTLSTDTQYF
TRBJ2-2,TRBV6-2/TRBV6-3,.,CASSPLDGLTGELFF
TRBJ1-2,TRBV20-1,TRBD1,CSALQGQTNYGYTF
TRBJ1-5,TRBV19,.,CASSISTGASNQPQHF
TRBJ1-2,TRBV7-2,.,CASSVELASGYGYTF
TRBJ1-2,TRBV2,.,CASTPSGASYGYTF
TRBJ1-1,TRBV20-1,.,CSARTRQVPTEAFF
TRBJ2-1,TRBV29-1,TRBD1,CSVVVRDRVNEQFF
TRBJ2-1,TRBV7-2,.,CASSLPILSEQFF
TRBJ1-6,TRBV7-2,TRBD1,CASSLGAGQGVSPLHF
TRBJ2-2,TRBV7-9,.,CASSSIETGHTGELFF
TRBJ2-4,TRBV27,TRBD1,CASSLFGQGNIQYF
TRBJ2-1,TRBV2,TRBD2,CASQSLAGDREQFF
TRBJ1-1,TRBV20-1,.,CSARDPTGSTEAFF
TRBJ2-1,TRBV6-1,.,CASSEEGAGGRDEQFF
TRBJ1-1,TRBV3-1,.,CASSQLDRYTKNTEAFF
TRBJ2-5,TRBV7-8,.,CASIAGRPIQETQYF
TRBJ2-5,TRBV12-3/TRBV12-4,.,CASSLIAKETQYF
TRBJ1-1,TRBV27,.,CASNRGVGTEAFF
TRBJ1-1,TRBV6-1,TRBD1,CASTFRGFDTEAFF
TRBJ1-5,TRBV7-2,TRBD1,CASSNPPGQGDQPQHF
TRBJ2-7,TRBV6-1,.,CASSEPGTYEQYF
TRBJ2-1,TRBV30,TRBD2,CAWSPGLAGGPGEQFF
TRBJ2-3,TRBV7-6,TRBD2,CASRPAGGPADTQYF
TRBJ2-1,TRBV12-3/TRBV12-4,TRBD1,CASSQDRGYEQFF
TRBJ2-2,TRBV29-1,TRBD1,CSVVFQGVGELFF
TRBJ2-7,TRBV28,TRBD1,CASSPKRTGRHEQYF
TRBJ2-1,TRBV7-9,.,CASSLRGSYNNEQFF
TRBJ2-1,TRBV29-1,TRBD2,CSVLGPSGSSYNEQFF
TRBJ2-5,TRBV7-2,.,CASSPTLSETQYF
TRBJ2-1,TRBV3-1,TRBD2,CASSQENIIAGSYNEQFF
TRBJ2-1,TRBV2,.,CASRAVGGIAYNEQFF
TRBJ2-7,TRBV28,.,CASSLGDRYEQYF
TRBJ2-5,TRBV29-1,.,CSAVRTQGETQYF
TRBJ2-7,TRBV20-1,TRBD1,CSARRIGTGGHEQYF
TRBJ1-6,TRBV5-1,TRBD1,CATRRDRGNSPLHF